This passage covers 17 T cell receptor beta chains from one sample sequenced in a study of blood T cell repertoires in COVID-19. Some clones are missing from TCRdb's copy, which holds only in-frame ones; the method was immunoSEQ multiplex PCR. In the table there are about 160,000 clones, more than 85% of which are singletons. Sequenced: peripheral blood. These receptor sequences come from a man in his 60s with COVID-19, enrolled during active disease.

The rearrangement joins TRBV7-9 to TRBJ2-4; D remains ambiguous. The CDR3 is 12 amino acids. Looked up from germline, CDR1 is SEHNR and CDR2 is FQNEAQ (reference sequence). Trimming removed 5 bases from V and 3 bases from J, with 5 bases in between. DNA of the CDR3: TGTGCCAGCAGCACTGGCAAAAACATTCAGTACTTC. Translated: CASSTGKNIQYF.

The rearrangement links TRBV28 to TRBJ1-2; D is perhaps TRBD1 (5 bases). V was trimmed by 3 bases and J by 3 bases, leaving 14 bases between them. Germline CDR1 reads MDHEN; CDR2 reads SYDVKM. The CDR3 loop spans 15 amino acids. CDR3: CASSFRHQGDYGYTF. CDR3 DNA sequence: TGTGCCAGCAGTTTTCGGCATCAGGGCGACTATGGCTACACCTTC.

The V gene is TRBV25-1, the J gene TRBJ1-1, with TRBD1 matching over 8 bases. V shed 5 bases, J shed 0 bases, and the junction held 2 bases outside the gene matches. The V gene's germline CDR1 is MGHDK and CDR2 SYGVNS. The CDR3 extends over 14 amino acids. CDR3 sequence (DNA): TGTGCCAGCAGTCTGACAGGGGTGAACACTGAAGCTTTCTTT. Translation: CASSLTGVNTEAFF.

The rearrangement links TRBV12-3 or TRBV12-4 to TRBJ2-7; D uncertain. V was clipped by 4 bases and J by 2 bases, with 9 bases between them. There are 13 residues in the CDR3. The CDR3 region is CASSSGRTYEQYF. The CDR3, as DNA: TGTGCCAGCAGTTCTGGCAGAACCTACGAGCAGTACTTC.

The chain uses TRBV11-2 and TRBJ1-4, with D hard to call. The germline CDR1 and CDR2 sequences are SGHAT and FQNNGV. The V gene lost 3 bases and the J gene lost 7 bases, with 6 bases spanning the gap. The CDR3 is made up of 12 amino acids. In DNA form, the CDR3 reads TGTGCCAGCAGCTTTGCGTTTGAAAAACTGTTTTTT. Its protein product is CASSFAFEKLFF.

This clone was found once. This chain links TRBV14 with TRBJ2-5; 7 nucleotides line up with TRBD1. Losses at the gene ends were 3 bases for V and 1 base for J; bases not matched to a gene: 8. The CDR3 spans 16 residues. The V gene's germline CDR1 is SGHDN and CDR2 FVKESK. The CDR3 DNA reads TGTGCCAGCAGCCACGAGACAGGGACCTTCCAAGAGACCCAGTACTTC. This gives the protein CASSHETGTFQETQYF.

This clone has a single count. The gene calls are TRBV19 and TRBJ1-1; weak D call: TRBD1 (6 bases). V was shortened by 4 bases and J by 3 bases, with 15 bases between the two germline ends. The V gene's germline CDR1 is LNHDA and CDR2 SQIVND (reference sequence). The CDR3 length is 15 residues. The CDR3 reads CASSTGVSRDTEAFF. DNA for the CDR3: TGTGCCAGTAGTACAGGGGTCTCAAGGGACACTGAAGCTTTCTTT.

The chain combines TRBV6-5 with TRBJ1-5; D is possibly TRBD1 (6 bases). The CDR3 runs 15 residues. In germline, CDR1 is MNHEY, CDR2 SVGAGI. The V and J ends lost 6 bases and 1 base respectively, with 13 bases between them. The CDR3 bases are TGTGCCAGCAGGCCTGCAGGGGCGAGCAATCAGCCCCAGCATTTT. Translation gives CASRPAGASNQPQHF.

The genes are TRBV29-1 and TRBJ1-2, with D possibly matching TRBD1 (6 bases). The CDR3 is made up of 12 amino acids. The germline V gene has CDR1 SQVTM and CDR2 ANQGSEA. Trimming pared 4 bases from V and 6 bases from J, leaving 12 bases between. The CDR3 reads CSVGSGVDGYTF. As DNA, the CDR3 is TGCAGCGTTGGGTCAGGGGTGGATGGCTACACCTTC.

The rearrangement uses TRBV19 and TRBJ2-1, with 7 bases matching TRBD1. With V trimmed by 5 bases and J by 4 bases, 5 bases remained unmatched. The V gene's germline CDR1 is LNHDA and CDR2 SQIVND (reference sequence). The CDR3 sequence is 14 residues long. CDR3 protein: CASSPGQTYNEQFF. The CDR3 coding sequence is TGTGCCAGTAGTCCGGGACAGACATACAATGAGCAGTTCTTC.

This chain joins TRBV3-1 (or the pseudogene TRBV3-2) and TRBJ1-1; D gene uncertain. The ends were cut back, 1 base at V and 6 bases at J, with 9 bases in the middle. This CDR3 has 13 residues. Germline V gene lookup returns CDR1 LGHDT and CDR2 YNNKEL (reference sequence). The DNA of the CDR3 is TGTGCCAGCAGCCAAGGGTTGGCAGCTGAAGCTTTCTTT. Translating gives CASSQGLAAEAFF.

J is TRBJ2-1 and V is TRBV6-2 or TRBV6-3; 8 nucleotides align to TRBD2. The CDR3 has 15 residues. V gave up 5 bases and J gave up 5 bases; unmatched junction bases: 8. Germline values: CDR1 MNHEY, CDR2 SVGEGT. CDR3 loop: CASSPIAGLHNEQFF. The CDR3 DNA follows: TGTGCCAGCAGTCCCATAGCGGGGCTTCACAATGAGCAGTTCTTC.

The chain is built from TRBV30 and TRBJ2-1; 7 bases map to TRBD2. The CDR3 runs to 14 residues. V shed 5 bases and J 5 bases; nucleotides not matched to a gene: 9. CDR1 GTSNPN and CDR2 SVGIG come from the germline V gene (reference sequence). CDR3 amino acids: CAWGGLVRNNEQFF. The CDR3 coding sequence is TGTGCCTGGGGTGGACTAGTCAGGAACAATGAGCAGTTCTTC.

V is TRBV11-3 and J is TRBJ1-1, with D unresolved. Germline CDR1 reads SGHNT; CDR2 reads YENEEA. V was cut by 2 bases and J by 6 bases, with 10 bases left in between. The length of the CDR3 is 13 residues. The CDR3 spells CASSLLSAAEAFF. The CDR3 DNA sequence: TGTGCCAGCAGCTTATTATCGGCGGCTGAAGCTTTCTTT.

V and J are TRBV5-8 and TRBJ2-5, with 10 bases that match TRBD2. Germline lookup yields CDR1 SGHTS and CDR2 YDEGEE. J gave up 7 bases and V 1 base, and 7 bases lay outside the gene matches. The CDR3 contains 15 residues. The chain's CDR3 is CASSLRLAGEVTQYF. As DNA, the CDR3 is TGTGCCAGCAGCTTGAGGCTAGCGGGAGAGGTGACCCAGTACTTC.

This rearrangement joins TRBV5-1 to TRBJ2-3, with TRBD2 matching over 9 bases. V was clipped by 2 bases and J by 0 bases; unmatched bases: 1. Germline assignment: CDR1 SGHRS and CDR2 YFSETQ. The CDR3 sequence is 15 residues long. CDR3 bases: TGCGCCAGCAGCTTTACTAGCGGGAGCACAGATACGCAGTATTTT. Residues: CASSFTSGSTDTQYF.

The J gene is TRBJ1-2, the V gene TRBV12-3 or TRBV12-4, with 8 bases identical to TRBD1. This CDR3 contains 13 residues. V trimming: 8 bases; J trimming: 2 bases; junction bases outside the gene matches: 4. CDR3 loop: CASGRQGNYGYTF. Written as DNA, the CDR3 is TGTGCCAGCGGACGACAGGGGAACTATGGCTACACCTTC.